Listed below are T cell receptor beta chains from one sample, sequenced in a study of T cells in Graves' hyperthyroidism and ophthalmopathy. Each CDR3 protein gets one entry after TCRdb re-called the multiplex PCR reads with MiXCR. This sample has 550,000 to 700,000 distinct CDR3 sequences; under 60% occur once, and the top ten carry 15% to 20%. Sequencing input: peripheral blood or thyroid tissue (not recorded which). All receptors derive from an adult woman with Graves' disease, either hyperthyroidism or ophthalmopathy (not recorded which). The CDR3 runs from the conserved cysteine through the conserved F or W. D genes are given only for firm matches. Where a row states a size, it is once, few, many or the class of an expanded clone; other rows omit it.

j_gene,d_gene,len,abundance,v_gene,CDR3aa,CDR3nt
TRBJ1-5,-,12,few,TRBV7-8,CASSYSGRAQHF,TGTGCCAGCAGCTATAGCGGGAGGGCCCAGCATTTT
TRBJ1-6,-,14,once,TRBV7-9,CASSSGNRVSPLHF,TGCGCCAGCAGCTCCGGGAACAGGGTTTCACCCCTCCACTTT
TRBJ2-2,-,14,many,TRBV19,CATGGLMGAGELFF,TGTGCCACCGGTGGACTCATGGGGGCCGGGGAGCTGTTTTTT
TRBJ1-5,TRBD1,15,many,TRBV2,CASSEARGLHQPQHF,TGTGCCAGCAGTGAAGCGAGGGGGCTGCATCAGCCCCAGCATTTT
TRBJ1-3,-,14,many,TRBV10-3,CAIRSGISGNTIYF,TGTGCCATCAGGAGCGGGATCTCTGGAAACACCATATATTTT
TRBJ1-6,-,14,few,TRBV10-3,CAISDDSSNSPLHF,TGTGCCATCAGTGACGACAGCTCGAATTCACCCCTCCACTTT
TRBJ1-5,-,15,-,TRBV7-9,CASSSQAGGNQPRHF,TGTGCCAGCAGTTCCCAGGCGGGCGGCAATCAGCCCCGGCATTTT
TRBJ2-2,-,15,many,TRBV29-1,CSVAFSRANTGELFF,TGCAGCGTTGCCTTTAGCAGGGCCAACACCGGGGAGCTGTTTTTT
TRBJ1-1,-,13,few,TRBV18,CASSPGVPTEAFF,TGTGCCAGCTCACCAGGGGTTCCCACTGAAGCTTTCTTT
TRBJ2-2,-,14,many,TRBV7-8,CASRPGLNTGELFF,TGTGCCAGCAGGCCGGGACTCAACACCGGGGAGCTGTTTTTT
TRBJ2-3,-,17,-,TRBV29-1,CSVEQALRLGPPDTQYF,TGCAGCGTTGAACAGGCTCTACGTCTGGGCCCTCCTGATACGCAGTATTTT
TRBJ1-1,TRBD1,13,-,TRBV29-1,CSVQGAEGTEAFF,TGCAGCGTCCAGGGGGCCGAAGGCACTGAAGCTTTCTTT
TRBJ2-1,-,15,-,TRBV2,CASSPSVSSYNEQFF,TGTGCCAGCAGCCCTAGCGTCAGCTCCTACAATGAGCAGTTCTTC
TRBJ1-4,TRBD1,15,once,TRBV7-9,CASSFRDSKNEKLFF,TGTGCCAGCAGCTTTCGGGACAGCAAAAATGAAAAACTGTTTTTT
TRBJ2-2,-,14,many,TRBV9,CASSVGSRAGELFF,TGTGCCAGCAGCGTAGGAAGTAGGGCCGGGGAGCTGTTTTTT
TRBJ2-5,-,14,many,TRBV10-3,CAISRDLATETQYF,TGTGCCATCAGCCGGGACCTCGCGACGGAGACCCAGTACTTC
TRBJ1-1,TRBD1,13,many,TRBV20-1,CSAPLRGRAEAFF,TGCAGTGCTCCACTCAGGGGGAGGGCTGAAGCTTTCTTT
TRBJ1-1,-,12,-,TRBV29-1,CSVGGFRHEAFF,TGCAGCGTTGGGGGGTTCAGACATGAAGCTTTCTTT
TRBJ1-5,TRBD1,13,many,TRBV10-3,CATGTGSGQPQHF,TGTGCCACTGGGACAGGGTCAGGTCAGCCCCAGCATTTT
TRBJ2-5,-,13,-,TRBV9,CASSSVAPETQYF,TGTGCCAGCAGTTCGGTAGCTCCAGAGACCCAGTACTTC
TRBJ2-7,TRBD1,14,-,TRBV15,CASGEDRGPGEQYF,TGTGCCAGCGGGGAAGACAGGGGGCCAGGCGAGCAGTACTTC
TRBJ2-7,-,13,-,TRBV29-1,CSASPRTTYEQYF,TGCAGTGCTAGCCCTCGGACCACCTACGAGCAGTACTTC
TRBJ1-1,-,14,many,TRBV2,CASSETLGSTEAFF,TGTGCCAGCAGTGAAACCCTGGGGAGCACTGAAGCTTTCTTT
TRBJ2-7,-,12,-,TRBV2,CASTQGRYEQYF,TGTGCCAGCACCCAGGGGAGGTACGAGCAGTACTTC
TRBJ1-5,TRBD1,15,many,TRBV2,CASSGFATGDQPQHF,TGTGCCAGCAGTGGTTTTGCGACAGGGGATCAGCCCCAGCATTTT
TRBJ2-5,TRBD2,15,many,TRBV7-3,CASSITGTRRETQYF,TGTGCCAGCAGCATCACCGGGACTAGAAGAGAGACCCAGTACTTC
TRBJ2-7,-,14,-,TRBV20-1,CSASRLQGHYEQYF,TGCAGTGCTAGTCGGCTTCAGGGTCACTACGAGCAGTACTTC
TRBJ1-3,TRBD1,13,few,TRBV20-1,CSAVQGAGNTIYF,TGCAGTGCTGTACAGGGGGCTGGAAACACCATATATTTT
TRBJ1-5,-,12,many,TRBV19,CAVGEPHQPQHF,TGTGCCGTTGGGGAACCGCACCAGCCCCAGCATTTT
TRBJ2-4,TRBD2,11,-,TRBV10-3,CASAGFDIQYF,TGTGCCTCAGCGGGATTTGACATTCAGTACTTC
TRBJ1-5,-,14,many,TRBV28,CASSLEREDQPQHF,TGTGCCAGCAGTTTGGAAAGGGAGGATCAGCCCCAGCATTTT
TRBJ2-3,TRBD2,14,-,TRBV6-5,CASSLSSGTDTQYF,TGTGCCAGCAGTTTAAGCAGCGGGACCGATACGCAGTATTTT
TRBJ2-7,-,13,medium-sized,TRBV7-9,CASSLQATYEQYF,TGTGCCAGCAGCTTACAAGCTACCTACGAGCAGTACTTC
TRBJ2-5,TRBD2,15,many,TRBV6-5,CASSQTSGGWETQYF,TGTGCCAGCAGTCAGACTAGCGGGGGCTGGGAGACCCAGTACTTC
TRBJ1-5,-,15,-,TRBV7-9,CASSLYSDSNQPQHF,TGTGCCAGCAGCTTATACTCAGATAGCAATCAGCCCCAGCATTTT
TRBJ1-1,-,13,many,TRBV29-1,CSARRDMNTEAFF,TGCAGCGCCCGGAGGGATATGAACACTGAAGCTTTCTTT
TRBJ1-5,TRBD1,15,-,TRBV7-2,CASSALGQGDQPQHF,TGTGCCAGCAGCGCCCTGGGACAGGGTGATCAGCCCCAGCATTTT
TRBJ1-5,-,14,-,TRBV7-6,CASSSSNRGGPQHF,TGTGCCAGCAGCTCGAGCAACAGAGGTGGGCCCCAGCATTTT
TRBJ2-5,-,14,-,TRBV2,CASRWTSGPETQYF,TGTGCCAGCAGGTGGACATCCGGTCCGGAGACCCAGTACTTC
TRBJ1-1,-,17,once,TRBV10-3,CAISDTRGSAKNTEAFF,TGTGCCATCAGTGATACTAGGGGCAGCGCCAAGAACACTGAAGCTTTCTTT
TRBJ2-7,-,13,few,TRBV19,CASSPSTGGEQYF,TGTGCCAGTAGTCCATCGACTGGGGGCGAGCAGTACTTC
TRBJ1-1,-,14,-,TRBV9,CASSVSGMNTEAFF,TGTGCCAGCAGCGTATCCGGAATGAACACTGAAGCTTTCTTT
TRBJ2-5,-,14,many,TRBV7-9,CASSLDPASSTQYF,TGTGCCAGCAGCTTAGACCCCGCTAGCTCGACCCAGTACTTC
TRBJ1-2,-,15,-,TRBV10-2,CASSESSHRTDGYTF,TGCGCCAGCAGTGAGTCTTCCCACCGCACTGATGGCTACACCTTC
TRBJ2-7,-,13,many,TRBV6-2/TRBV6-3,CASSYRYYYEQYF,TGTGCCAGCAGTTACAGGTATTACTACGAGCAGTACTTC
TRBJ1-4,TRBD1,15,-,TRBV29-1,CSVKRQGATNEKLFF,TGCAGCGTGAAAAGACAGGGGGCAACTAATGAAAAACTGTTTTTT
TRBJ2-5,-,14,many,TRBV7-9,CASSLVSLRRDQYF,TGTGCCAGCAGCTTAGTATCGTTAAGAAGGGACCAGTACTTC
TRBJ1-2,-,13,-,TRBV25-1,CARVGVRAYGYTF,TGTGCTAGAGTGGGGGTCAGAGCCTATGGCTACACCTTC
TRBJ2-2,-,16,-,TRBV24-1,CATSDIDRTNTGELFF,TGTGCCACCAGTGACATAGACAGGACGAACACCGGGGAGCTGTTTTTT
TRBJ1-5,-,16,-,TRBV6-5,CASSPGTETSNQPQHF,TGTGCCAGCAGCCCCGGAACAGAAACTAGCAATCAGCCCCAGCATTTT
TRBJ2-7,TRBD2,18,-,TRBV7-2,CASSYNPGLAGGKYEQYF,TGTGCCAGCAGCTACAACCCGGGACTAGCGGGAGGAAAATACGAGCAGTACTTC
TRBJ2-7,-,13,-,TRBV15,CATRPPLLDEQYF,TGTGCCACCCGCCCTCCTCTCCTTGACGAGCAGTACTTC
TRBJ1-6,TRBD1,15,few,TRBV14,CASSYSQGARSPLHF,TGTGCCAGCAGCTATTCACAGGGGGCACGGTCACCCCTCCACTTT
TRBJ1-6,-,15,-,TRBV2,CASTGGGAGNSPLHF,TGTGCCAGCACCGGTGGAGGGGCCGGTAATTCACCCCTCCACTTT
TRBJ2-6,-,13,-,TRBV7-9,CASSLSPGVLSAF,TGTGCCAGCAGCTTATCTCCGGGGGTACTGTCGGCTTTC
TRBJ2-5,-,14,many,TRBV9,CASSVGQSGETQYF,TGTGCCAGCAGCGTAGGACAGTCTGGGGAGACCCAGTACTTC
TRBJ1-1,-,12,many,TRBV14,CASSHRGTEAFF,TGTGCCAGCAGCCATCGGGGGACTGAAGCTTTCTTT
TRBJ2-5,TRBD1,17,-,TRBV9,CASSAGTGTGVGETQYF,TGTGCCAGCAGCGCGGGAACCGGGACAGGGGTAGGAGAGACCCAGTACTTC